This is a list of T cell receptor beta chains from one sample in a study of blood T cell repertoires in COVID-19. Only in-frame clones appear in the TCRdb table, and some are missing; sequencing was by immunoSEQ multiplex PCR. Seen here are fewer than 150,000 clones, more than 80% observed once, and the top ten hold more than 3.5%. The sequencing input was peripheral blood. The receptors were gathered from a human donor in a cohort sampled during active COVID-19. CDR3s include the opening cysteine and the closing phenylalanine or tryptophan.

J | V | CDR3
TRBJ2-3 | TRBV5-1 | CASSWGVRHLNRERSNTQYF
TRBJ2-7 | TRBV28 | CASSLETRGERSYEQYF
TRBJ2-2 | TRBV7-9 | CASSFTWLGTPNTGELFF
TRBJ2-5 | TRBV5-1 | CASNVGTKKETQYF
TRBJ2-7 | TRBV7-2 | CASSLIDRGREQYF
TRBJ2-1 | TRBV11-2 | CASSLGPGTSGSNEQFF
TRBJ2-1 | TRBV27 | CASSPLAVDEQFF
TRBJ2-2 | TRBV19 | CASSMGDRMNTGELFF
TRBJ1-1 | TRBV5-4 | CASSLVLTGGVEAFF
TRBJ1-6 | TRBV3-1/TRBV3-2 | CASSRATENSPLHF
TRBJ2-1 | TRBV9 | CASSVVPTGGPINEQFF
TRBJ2-2 | TRBV6-5 | CASSYRGLSTGELFF
TRBJ1-1 | TRBV11-3 | CASSLRDSYTEAFF
TRBJ2-1 | TRBV5-4 | CASSRQDYNEQFF
TRBJ1-1 | TRBV6-6 | CASSPSLGVTFF
TRBJ2-1 | TRBV2 | CASRRDSSSYNEQFF
TRBJ1-1 | TRBV12-3/TRBV12-4 | CASSDYGTEAFF
TRBJ2-1 | TRBV24-1 | CATSGGQGENEQFF
TRBJ2-1 | TRBV19 | CASSPSVVSYNEQFF
TRBJ2-3 | TRBV5-4 | CASSSTGEYPQYF
TRBJ2-1 | TRBV3-1/TRBV3-2 | CASSPSAGFFDEQFF
TRBJ2-3 | TRBV9 | CASSGVAASSTDTQYF
TRBJ2-3 | TRBV7-2 | CASSLVAGGPQDTQYF
TRBJ2-1 | TRBV11-3 | CASSRGGTGTGEQFF
TRBJ2-7 | TRBV3-1/TRBV3-2 | CASSQDWAEQYF
TRBJ2-1 | TRBV5-1 | CASSLLGRLEVNEQFF
TRBJ2-3 | TRBV27 | CASSDRGIADTQYF
TRBJ2-5 | TRBV5-1 | CASSSLLNAETQYF
TRBJ1-2 | TRBV2 | CASSEALLGDYGYTF
TRBJ2-1 | TRBV12-5 | CASGRDRSSYNEQFF
TRBJ2-6 | TRBV23-1 | CASTRDRETGANVLTF
TRBJ2-3 | TRBV5-1 | CASSFPASRGNTQYF
TRBJ2-3 | TRBV10-3 | CAISESGYTDTQYF
TRBJ1-1 | TRBV10-3 | CAISEWGDTEAFF
TRBJ2-5 | TRBV2 | CASSEARGNRETQYF
TRBJ2-1 | TRBV4-3 | CASSQEELAGEQFF
TRBJ2-1 | TRBV7-9 | CASSLSGSSYNEQFF